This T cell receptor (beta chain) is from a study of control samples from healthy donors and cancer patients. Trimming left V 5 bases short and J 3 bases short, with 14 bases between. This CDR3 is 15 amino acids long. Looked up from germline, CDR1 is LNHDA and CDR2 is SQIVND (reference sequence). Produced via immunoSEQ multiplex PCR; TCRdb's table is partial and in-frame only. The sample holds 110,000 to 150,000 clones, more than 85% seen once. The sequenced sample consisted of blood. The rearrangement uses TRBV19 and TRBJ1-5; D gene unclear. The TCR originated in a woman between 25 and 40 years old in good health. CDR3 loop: CASSSRGSSNQPQHF. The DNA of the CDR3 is TGTGCCAGTAGTTCCCGGGGTAGTTCCAATCAGCCCCAGCATTTT.